These 26 T cell receptor beta chains came from one sample sequenced in a study of cytomegalovirus exposure and HLA in healthy donors. With 60 Vbeta and 13 Jbeta primers, the PCR was carried out. Sequenced by immunoSEQ multiplex PCR; TCRdb stores in-frame clones only, minus some. Of about 100,000 clones in the sample, about 80% were seen once. Material: PBMCs. These receptor sequences come from a man between 60 and 75 years old in good health and CMV-seropositive.

This sequence joins TRBV7-2 and TRBJ2-3; 10 bases agree with TRBD2. CDR1 SGHTA and CDR2 FQGNSA come from the germline V gene. The CDR3 has 15 residues. The V gene end was trimmed by 5 bases and the J gene end by 1 base; junction bases not matched to a gene: 3. As DNA, the CDR3 is TGTGCCAGCAGCCCAGCGGGGGGGGGCACAGATACGCAGTATTTT. Its protein product is CASSPAGGGTDTQYF. The full variable domain, with the rest looked up from reference TRBV7-2 and TRBJ2-3, is GAGVSQSPSNKVTEKGKDVELRCDPISGHTALYWYRQSLGQGLEFLIYFQGNSAPDKSGLPSDRFSAERTGGSVSTLTIQRTQQEDSAVYLCASSPAGGGTDTQYFGPGTRLTVL.

A few counts support this clone. This chain uses TRBV6-1 with TRBJ2-2, with 9 bases fitting TRBD1. Germline V lookup: CDR1 MNHNS, CDR2 SASEGT. Trimming cost V 4 bases and J 5 bases; bases outside gene matches: 17. The CDR3 runs 19 residues. As DNA, the CDR3 is TGTGCCAGCAGTGGCCGGGACAGGGCCGGCCGGAGGGGGACCGGGGAGCTGTTTTTT. Its translation: CASSGRDRAGRRGTGELFF.

The genes are TRBV19 and TRBJ2-3, with 9 bases aligning to TRBD1. Per germline, CDR1 LNHDA and CDR2 SQIVND (reference sequence). The V segment lost 5 bases and the J segment 6 bases; nucleotides outside the gene matches: 6. This CDR3 is built from 14 residues. CDR3 sequence (DNA): TGTGCCAGTAGTGAACAGGGGGCTTTTGATACGCAGTATTTT. This gives the protein CASSEQGAFDTQYF.

The chain links TRBV7-9 to TRBJ2-2; D is perhaps TRBD2 (7 bases). This CDR3 contains 15 residues. Trimming stripped 11 bases from V and 0 bases from J, with 16 bases between. Germline CDR1 and CDR2: SEHNR and FQNEAQ (reference sequence). DNA of the CDR3: TGTGCCCCCCGGGGGGCGGGACCGAACACCGGGGAGCTGTTTTTT. Protein sequence: CAPRGAGPNTGELFF.

The rearrangement links TRBV18 to TRBJ2-3, with 7 positions matching TRBD1. Germline trimming cut 8 bases from V and 3 bases from J; bases unmatched to any gene: 5. Per the germline V gene, CDR1 is KGHSH and CDR2 is LQKENI. The CDR3 consists of 13 residues. The CDR3 loop is CASSDRATDTQYF. CDR3 nucleotides: TGTGCCAGCAGCGACAGGGCGACAGATACGCAGTATTTT.

The chain combines TRBV7-3 with TRBJ1-6, with D possibly being TRBD1 (6 bases). Trimming cost V 5 bases and J 9 bases, with 14 bases left between them. CDR3 length equals 14 residues. Per germline, CDR1 SGHTA and CDR2 FQGTGA. The CDR3 spells CASSTGTGRSPLHF. Here the CDR3 DNA reads TGTGCCAGCAGCACGGGCACAGGGCGTTCACCCCTCCACTTT.

V is TRBV5-5 and J is TRBJ2-7; tentatively, D is TRBD1 (5 bases). V was trimmed by 0 bases and J by 6 bases, leaving 16 bases between them. Germline values: CDR1 SGHKS, CDR2 YYEKEE (reference sequence). This CDR3 is built from 15 residues. The CDR3 DNA reads TGTGCCAGCAGCTTGGGGACAATCTCGCTTGGCGAGCAGTACTTC. Translated, it gives CASSLGTISLGEQYF.

The chain is built from TRBV10-1 and TRBJ2-7; TRBD1 aligns across 9 bases. V gave up 1 base and J gave up 7 bases; unmatched junction bases: 8. Germline loops: CDR1 WNHNN, CDR2 SYGVQD (reference sequence). The CDR3 is 15 residues long. CDR3 nucleotides: TGCGCCAGCAGTGAGTTGAGGACAGGGGAGGGAGAGCAGTACTTC. It is translated as CASSELRTGEGEQYF.

The gene calls are TRBV27 and TRBJ2-2; maybe TRBD2 (6 bases). Trimming removed 6 bases from V and 1 base from J, with 12 bases in between. CDR1 MNHEY and CDR2 SMNVEV come from the germline V gene (reference sequence). This CDR3 has 15 residues. The CDR3 nucleotides are TGTGCCAGCAGAACCGGGACTCAGAACACCGGGGAGCTGTTTTTT. Its translation: CASRTGTQNTGELFF.

V is TRBV30 and J is TRBJ1-2; possibly TRBD1 for D (5 bases). CDR3 length equals 14 residues. V was clipped by 2 bases and J by 8 bases, with 18 bases between them. CDR1 GTSNPN and CDR2 SVGIG come from the germline V gene (reference sequence). CDR3 loop: CAWSPPGGYYGYTF. The CDR3 nucleotides are TGTGCCTGGAGTCCTCCCGGGGGATATTACGGCTACACCTTC.

This chain connects TRBV5-1 to TRBJ1-1, with D possibly being TRBD1 (6 bases). Per germline, CDR1 SGHRS and CDR2 YFSETQ. The CDR3 covers 14 residues. V was clipped by 4 bases and J by 4 bases, with 14 bases between them. CDR3 amino acids: CASSPRGGPTEAFF. In nucleotides, the CDR3 is TGCGCCAGCAGCCCCAGGGGAGGGCCCACTGAAGCTTTCTTT.

The rearrangement joins TRBV11-2 to TRBJ2-3; perhaps TRBD2 as D (6 bases). The CDR3 contains 15 residues. V was trimmed by 3 bases and J by 3 bases, leaving 13 bases between them. CDR1 and CDR2 (germline): SGHAT, FQNNGV. As DNA, the CDR3 is TGTGCCAGCAGCTTGGCGGGGTCTAGGACAGATACGCAGTATTTT. Encoded protein: CASSLAGSRTDTQYF.

The chain has TRBV5-4 and TRBJ2-7; D is undetermined. The CDR3 has 14 amino acids. From germline, CDR1 is SGHNT and CDR2 YYREEE (reference sequence). V was cut by 0 bases and J by 0 bases, with 7 bases left in between. In DNA form, the CDR3 reads TGTGCCAGCAGCTTGGGTGGGCTCTCCTACGAGCAGTACTTC. As protein: CASSLGGLSYEQYF. Supplemented by reference TRBV5-4 and TRBJ2-7, the full variable domain reads ETGVTQSPTHLIKTRGQQVTLRCSSQSGHNTVSWYQQALGQGPQFIFQYYREEENGRGNFPPRFSGLQFPNYSSELNVNALELDDSALYLCASSLGGLSYEQYFGPGTRLTVT.

J is TRBJ1-1 and V is TRBV30; D is uncertain. Germline CDR1 reads GTSNPN; CDR2 reads SVGIG (reference sequence). Trimming took off 1 base at V and 2 bases at J, with 8 bases between the two ends. CDR3 length equals 13 residues. CDR3: CAWSGQANTEAFF. In nucleotides, the CDR3 is TGTGCCTGGAGTGGCCAGGCCAACACTGAAGCTTTCTTT.

The chain couples TRBV18 to TRBJ2-5, with 7 bases matching TRBD1. The DNA end is more similar to TRBJ2-7, so the J call may be wrong. The CDR3 sequence is 15 residues long. Germline V gene sequence: CDR1 KGHSH, CDR2 LQKENI. The CDR3 region has the DNA TGTGCCAGCTCCCTGGACAGGCAAACCTCCTACGAGCAGTACTTC. Translation: CASSLDRQTSYEQYF.

The chain carries TRBV9 and TRBJ2-7, with D possibly TRBD1 on 6 matching bases. The CDR3 length is 14 residues. Germline V gene sequence: CDR1 SGDLS, CDR2 YYNGEE. V dropped 0 bases and J dropped 3 bases, with 10 bases sitting between them. CDR3 region: CASSVETGGYEQYF. The CDR3, as DNA: TGTGCCAGCAGCGTAGAGACAGGAGGCTACGAGCAGTACTTC.

This rearrangement joins TRBV5-1 to TRBJ1-4; 8 nucleotides agree with TRBD1. CDR1 and CDR2 from the germline V gene are SGHRS and YFSETQ. V trimming: 1 base; J trimming: 4 bases; junction bases outside the gene matches: 6. This CDR3 spans 16 amino acids. The CDR3 DNA is TGCGCCAGCAGCTTGTTGGCAGGGGGCCTTAATGAAAAACTGTTTTTT. This codes for CASSLLAGGLNEKLFF.

CDR3 amino acids: CASSPTSGGNYNEQFF. Written as DNA, the CDR3 is TGTGCCAGCAGCCCGACTAGCGGGGGGAACTACAATGAGCAGTTCTTC. The J gene is TRBJ2-1, the V gene TRBV7-9; 13 bases align to TRBD2. V lost 5 bases to trimming and J lost 3 bases; unmatched junction nucleotides: 4. Looked up from germline, CDR1 is SEHNR and CDR2 is FQNEAQ (reference sequence). The CDR3 runs 16 residues.

The chain has TRBV30 and TRBJ2-7, with TRBD1 matching over 10 bases. The CDR3 totals 13 residues. The junction had 10 bases not matched to a gene; V was cut back by 5 bases and J by 9 bases. Germline V gives CDR1 GTSNPN, CDR2 SVGIG (reference sequence). Here the CDR3 DNA reads TGTGCCTGGGCGGGACAGGGGAAGGGTGGGCAGTACTTC. As protein: CAWAGQGKGGQYF.

The chain joins TRBV6-5 to TRBJ2-3; D is ambiguous. The germline V gene has CDR1 MNHEY and CDR2 SVGAGI. The CDR3 has 8 amino acids. Trimming removed 6 bases from V and 12 bases from J, with 4 bases in between. The CDR3 nucleotides read TGTGCCAGCAGCCTCCAGTATTTT. This gives the protein CASSLQYF.

The chain recombines TRBV12-5 with TRBJ1-3; D possibly corresponds to TRBD1 (5 bases). CDR3 length equals 15 residues. Trimming removed 3 bases at V and 3 bases at J, with 12 bases between. Looked up from germline, CDR1 is LGHNT and CDR2 is FRNRAP. The CDR3, as DNA: TGTGCTAGTGGTTTATCAGGGCCCGGTGGAAACACCATATATTTT. This encodes CASGLSGPGGNTIYF.

The chain is built from TRBV14 and TRBJ1-4, with D perhaps matching TRBD1 (6 bases). The CDR3 totals 16 residues. V lost 7 bases, J lost 10 bases, and 25 bases lay in between. Germline assignment: CDR1 SGHDN and CDR2 FVKESK. The CDR3, as DNA: TGTGCCAGCAAGGAGAGAGGGGGAGGGGAAAAACTAAAACTGTTTTTT. Encoded protein: CASKERGGGEKLKLFF.

This clone was detected a few times. This chain joins TRBV10-3 and TRBJ2-3; perhaps TRBD2 as D (6 bases). Germline V gene sequence: CDR1 ENHRY, CDR2 SYGVKD. This CDR3 is built from 16 residues. The ends were cut back, 3 bases at V and 2 bases at J, with 15 bases in the middle. The CDR3 DNA follows: TGTGCCATCAGTGAAGGCGGTGGGGGGATCACAGATACGCAGTATTTT. Amino acids: CAISEGGGGITDTQYF.

The chain joins TRBV9 to TRBJ2-5, with D perhaps matching TRBD2 (5 bases). The J call is in doubt because the DNA end fits TRBJ2-7 better. This CDR3 comprises 14 residues. Germline-derived CDR1 and CDR2 are SGDLS and YYNGEE. CDR3 bases: TGTGCCAGCAGCGTAGGCGGTAGAGGGAGCGAGCAGTACTTC. Translating gives CASSVGGRGSEQYF.

The V call is TRBV7-8, the J call TRBJ2-7, with D perhaps TRBD2 (5 bases). The V end lost 8 bases, the J end lost 3 bases, and 17 bases lay between the germline ends. Germline values: CDR1 SGHVS, CDR2 FQNEAQ. The CDR3 has 14 residues. The CDR3 nucleotides read TGTGCCAGCCTCTCCTCAGGACTCTTCTACGAGCAGTACTTC. Its translation: CASLSSGLFYEQYF.

The chain carries TRBV6-1 and TRBJ1-3, with D unclear. This CDR3 is built from 14 residues. Between the trimmed V and J ends, which lost 8 bases and 0 bases, there was a span of 11 bases. Germline lookup yields CDR1 MNHNS and CDR2 SASEGT. DNA of the CDR3: TGTGCCAGCCACGTGGGGAGCTCTGGAAACACCATATATTTT. It is translated as CASHVGSSGNTIYF.